Each of the 15 T cell receptor beta chains below was sequenced from the same sample in a study of blood T cell repertoires in COVID-19. The data were produced by immunoSEQ multiplex PCR, yet TCRdb's version contains in-frame clones alone and is incomplete. The table includes approximately 46,000 clones, roughly 84% detected once. The specimen was peripheral blood. Every receptor here comes from a woman aged 65 to 85 with acute or convalescent COVID-19.

The V call is TRBV3-1 (or the pseudogene TRBV3-2), the J call TRBJ1-6; D is ambiguous. The CDR3 totals 18 residues. Looked up from germline, CDR1 is LGHDT and CDR2 is YNNKEL (reference sequence). Trimming shortened V by 4 bases and J by 0 bases, and 16 bases separated the two germline ends. CDR3 sequence (DNA): TGTGCCAGCAGCCCCGGGAAGGGTCTGAGCTCCTATAATTCACCCCTCCACTTT. Protein: CASSPGKGLSSYNSPLHF.

The chain combines TRBV5-1 with TRBJ2-7; 9 bases fit TRBD2. Germline V CDR1 and CDR2: SGHRS, YFSETQ. Trimming cost V 0 bases and J 4 bases; bases outside gene matches: 2. This CDR3 region has 14 residues. The CDR3 DNA sequence: TGCGCCAGCAGCTTGGCCCTAGCGGGGTACGAGCAGTACTTC. Its protein product is CASSLALAGYEQYF.

The chain links TRBV6-4 to TRBJ1-1, with D unresolved. Trimming pared 7 bases from V and 1 base from J, leaving 10 bases between. Germline CDR1 reads MRHNA; CDR2 reads SNTAGT. The CDR3 sequence is 13 residues long. CDR3 nucleotides: TGTGCCAGCACCCAGATACCGAACACTGAAGCTTTCTTT. This encodes CASTQIPNTEAFF.

The chain carries TRBV19 and TRBJ1-1; 9 bases line up with TRBD1. The J segment lost 5 bases and the V segment lost 5 bases, leaving 9 bases of the junction unmatched. The CDR3 sequence is 15 residues long. CDR1 and CDR2 (germline): LNHDA, SQIVND (reference sequence). The CDR3 nucleotides are TGTGCCAGTAGTGTAATACAGGGGGCGGTAACTGAAGCTTTCTTT. It is translated as CASSVIQGAVTEAFF.

The CDR3 nucleotides are TGTGCCTGGAGTGTAAGCGGCTTCTCCTACGAGCAGTACTTC. Translated: CAWSVSGFSYEQYF. The rearrangement uses TRBV30 and TRBJ2-7; D perhaps matches TRBD2 (5 bases). Trimming stripped 0 bases from V and 0 bases from J, with 9 bases between. The germline V gene encodes CDR1 GTSNPN and CDR2 SVGIG (reference sequence). The length of the CDR3 is 14 residues.

This clone has only a few counts. The chain carries TRBV5-1 and TRBJ1-5; D gene unclear. V was shortened by 0 bases and J by 2 bases, with 15 bases between the two germline ends. The CDR3 loop spans 17 amino acids. Germline-derived CDR1 and CDR2 are SGHRS and YFSETQ. CDR3 sequence (DNA): TGCGCCAGCAGCTTGGGTTCGGGTACCCTGGGCAATCAGCCCCAGCATTTT. This sequence encodes CASSLGSGTLGNQPQHF.

Only one count was recorded for this clone. V and J are TRBV5-4 and TRBJ1-4; 9 bases line up with TRBD1. J gave up 5 bases and V 3 bases, and 5 bases lay outside the gene matches. The CDR3 has 15 amino acids. CDR1 is SGHNT and CDR2 is YYREEE in the germline V gene (reference sequence). The CDR3 DNA is TGTGCCAGCAGCTCCATGACAGGGGGGAATGAAAAACTGTTTTTT. It codes for CASSSMTGGNEKLFF.

The rearrangement uses TRBV7-6 and TRBJ2-7, with 8 bases identical to TRBD2. Germline CDR1 SGHVS, CDR2 FNYEAQ. This CDR3 region has 15 residues. Trimming took 1 base from V and 5 from J; bases not matched to a gene: 7. DNA of the CDR3: TGTGCCAGCAGCTTAGTAGCACGGCGGGGGGACGAGCAGTACTTC. It encodes CASSLVARRGDEQYF.

This clone was recorded a few times. This chain links TRBV30 with TRBJ2-1; the D is unclear. The ends were cut back, 0 bases at V and 6 bases at J, with 12 bases in the middle. Germline V gives CDR1 GTSNPN, CDR2 SVGIG (reference sequence). This CDR3 has 14 residues. In DNA, the CDR3 is TGTGCCTGGAGTGTTTCTTATTCCGGCAATGAGCAGTTCTTC. The encoded protein is CAWSVSYSGNEQFF.

This chain links TRBV5-1 with TRBJ1-1; the match to TRBD1 covers 7 bases. Germline loops: CDR1 SGHRS, CDR2 YFSETQ. The trim removed 4 bases at V and 3 bases at J, leaving 6 bases unmatched. The CDR3 has 14 amino acids. In DNA, the CDR3 is TGCGCCAGCAGCCTCACCGGGACAGACACTGAAGCTTTCTTT. Protein product: CASSLTGTDTEAFF.

The rearrangement uses TRBV10-2 and TRBJ2-7; 10 positions agree with TRBD1. The germline gives CDR1 WSHSY, CDR2 SAAADI. The CDR3 spans 15 residues. J lost 4 bases, V lost 3 bases, and 6 bases had no gene match. DNA of the CDR3: TGCGCCAGCAGTGACCGACAGGGGGCGCTTTACGAGCAGTACTTC. This translates into CASSDRQGALYEQYF.

This clone was seen just once. CDR3 in DNA: TGTGCCATCAGTGACCCGACAGGGAAGTCTGGAAACACCATATATTTT. This encodes CAISDPTGKSGNTIYF. V usage is TRBV10-3 and J usage is TRBJ1-3, with TRBD1 matching 7 bases. The CDR3 is 16 amino acids. The V gene's germline CDR1 is ENHRY and CDR2 SYGVKD. V was clipped by 3 bases and J by 1 base; unmatched bases: 6.

This chain joins TRBV2 and TRBJ2-5; D unclear. Germline-derived CDR1 and CDR2 are SNHLY and FYNNEI. Trimming left V 2 bases short and J 2 bases short, with 15 bases between. The CDR3 runs 16 residues. The chain's CDR3 is CASSEIGRTPQETQYF. CDR3 coding DNA: TGTGCCAGCAGTGAAATTGGCAGAACCCCTCAAGAGACCCAGTACTTC.

J is TRBJ1-5 and V is TRBV28, with 7 bases that match TRBD1. This CDR3 region has 17 residues. V lost 5 bases and J lost 0; bases outside the gene matches: 10. Germline loops: CDR1 MDHEN, CDR2 SYDVKM. This chain's CDR3 is CASSPTGTAISNQPQHF. CDR3 in DNA: TGTGCCAGCAGTCCCACAGGGACAGCCATTAGCAATCAGCCCCAGCATTTT.

There are a few counts of this clone. The rearrangement joins TRBV19 to TRBJ1-3, with D maybe TRBD1 (5 bases). From germline, CDR1 is LNHDA and CDR2 SQIVND (reference sequence). The CDR3 covers 15 residues. Trimming removed 6 bases at V and 0 bases at J, with 12 bases between. The CDR3 loop reads CASSHRGNSGNTIYF. The DNA of the CDR3 is TGTGCCAGTAGCCACCGGGGGAACTCTGGAAACACCATATATTTT.